This passage covers 12 T cell receptor beta chains from one sample sequenced in a study of molecular identifiers for immune sequencing clone quantification. MiXCR was run by TCRdb on the PCR reads, yielding one entry per CDR3 protein. In the table there are about 640,000 distinct CDR3 sequences, about 20% of which are singletons. The material sequenced was naive CD8+ T cells from blood, with Jurkat cell RNA spiked in. Subset denoted: FACS-sorted CD8+CD4-CCR7+CD45RA+ naive T cells. These receptors were obtained from a human donor in good health. Some libraries in this study had Jurkat cell RNA spiked in.

This clonotype was detected only a few times. This chain links TRBV12-3 or TRBV12-4 with TRBJ1-2; D unclear. CDR3 length: 13 residues. V lost 2 bases and J lost 3, with 7 bases in between. CDR3 DNA: TGTGCCAGCAGTTTAACCGGGGACTATGGCTACACCTTC. Protein: CASSLTGDYGYTF.

The J gene is TRBJ2-1, the V gene TRBV13, with 7 positions matching TRBD2. This CDR3 spans 16 amino acids. The V segment lost 2 bases and the J segment 4 bases; nucleotides outside the gene matches: 8. Germline loops: CDR1 PRHDT, CDR2 FYEKMQ (reference sequence). The CDR3 DNA sequence: TGTGCCAGCAGCTTACTAGCTGTGGGGGGGTACAATGAGCAGTTCTTC. Its protein is CASSLLAVGGYNEQFF.

This clonotype was seen a handful of times. The genes are TRBV4-1 and TRBJ2-4, with 7 bases aligning to TRBD1. The germline CDR1 and CDR2 sequences are MGHRA and YSYEKL. Trimming took 3 bases from V and 6 from J; bases not matched to a gene: 5. This CDR3 has 14 amino acids. As DNA, the CDR3 is TGCGCCAGCAGCCAGGACAGGTTTGGAAACATTCAGTACTTC. It codes for CASSQDRFGNIQYF.

Details on this clonotype: The CDR3 ends on some other residue instead of the conserved phenylalanine or tryptophan, so this is likely a read error. The chain joins TRBV7-9 to TRBJ2-7, with TRBD2 matching 8 bases. Germline V gene lookup returns CDR1 SEHNR and CDR2 FQNEAQ (reference sequence). The CDR3 extends over 16 amino acids. The trim removed 3 bases at V and 1 base at J, leaving 8 bases unmatched. The CDR3 loop is CASSFPPTSGSYEQYL. The CDR3 bases are TGTGCCAGCAGCTTCCCCCCCACTAGCGGATCCTACGAGCAGTACCTC.

This clonotype appeared many times. The chain recombines TRBV9 with TRBJ2-7; no firm D call. V was cut by 4 bases and J by 0 bases, with 11 bases left in between. Germline CDR1 and CDR2: SGDLS and YYNGEE. The CDR3 totals 14 residues. As DNA, the CDR3 is TGTGCCAGCAGCCCAGGCTGGGACTCCTACGAGCAGTACTTC. This gives the protein CASSPGWDSYEQYF.

This clonotype has ten or more counts. CDR3 DNA: TGTGCCAGCAGGTCCCTGGGCCCGTACATGAACACTGAAGCTTTCTTT. Translating gives CASRSLGPYMNTEAFF. The chain uses TRBV7-2 and TRBJ1-1; D not certain. There are 16 residues in the CDR3. CDR1 and CDR2 from the germline V gene are SGHTA and FQGNSA. V lost 6 bases, J lost 0 bases, and 17 bases lay in between.

In this sample, this clonotype turned up a few times. The chain employs TRBV5-6 and TRBJ1-5; 10 bases map to TRBD1. CDR1 and CDR2 from the germline V gene are SGHDT and YYEEEE. The CDR3 length is 17 residues. Trimming took 4 bases from V and 2 from J; bases not matched to a gene: 9. CDR3 DNA sequence: TGTGCCAGCAGCCTAGGACAGGGGGAGTTGGGCAATCAGCCCCAGCATTTT. This translates into CASSLGQGELGNQPQHF.

This clonotype was seen ten or more times. The V call is TRBV12-3 or TRBV12-4, the J call TRBJ2-3; D is undetermined. The CDR3 extends over 15 amino acids. Trimming removed 3 bases at V and 0 bases at J, with 10 bases between. DNA of the CDR3: TGTGCCAGCAGTTTCGGCAGCACTAGCACAGATACGCAGTATTTT. This gives the protein CASSFGSTSTDTQYF.

This clonotype was seen at least ten times. The V gene is TRBV28, the J gene TRBJ1-4, with 8 nucleotides matching TRBD1. V lost 6 bases, J lost 4 bases, and 4 bases stayed unmatched. Germline V gives CDR1 MDHEN, CDR2 SYDVKM. This CDR3 is 14 amino acids long. The CDR3, as DNA: TGTGCCAGCAGGGGGACAGGCGTTAATGAAAAACTGTTTTTT. Residues: CASRGTGVNEKLFF.

The chain links TRBV7-6 to TRBJ2-7, with TRBD1 matching over 9 bases. The V segment lost 1 base and the J segment 1 base; nucleotides outside the gene matches: 5. The CDR3 sequence is 16 residues long. Germline CDR1 is SGHVS and CDR2 is FNYEAQ. DNA for the CDR3: TGTGCCAGCAGCTTAGAAGTAGGACAGGGGTCCTACGAGCAGTACTTC. Translation gives CASSLEVGQGSYEQYF. The full variable domain, its missing parts supplied by reference TRBV7-6 and TRBJ2-7, is GAGVSQSPRYKVTKRGQDVALRCDPISGHVSLYWYRQALGQGPEFLTYFNYEAQQDKSGLPNDRFSAERPEGSISTLTIQRTEQRDSAMYRCASSLEVGQGSYEQYFGPGTRLTVT.

Comments on this clonotype: A much larger clone differs from this one at a single base, so this may be a read error. The rearrangement uses TRBV19 and TRBJ1-4; D is possibly TRBD1 (6 bases). Germline CDR1 and CDR2: LNHDA and SQIVND (reference sequence). The CDR3 is 14 residues long. The CDR3 DNA reads TGTGCCAGTGGAACAGGACAGATTAATGAAAAACTGTCTTTT. This sequence encodes CASGTGQINEKLSF.

About this clonotype itself: At one end, the junction sequence differs from germline, possibly due to a read error. The chain joins TRBV16 to TRBJ2-7, with D unclear. The germline V gene has CDR1 KGHSY and CDR2 FQNENV. The CDR3 has 12 amino acids. CDR3 region: CVSSHRGHEQYF. The CDR3 region has the DNA TGTGTCAGCAGCCATCGAGGCCACGAGCAGTACTTC.